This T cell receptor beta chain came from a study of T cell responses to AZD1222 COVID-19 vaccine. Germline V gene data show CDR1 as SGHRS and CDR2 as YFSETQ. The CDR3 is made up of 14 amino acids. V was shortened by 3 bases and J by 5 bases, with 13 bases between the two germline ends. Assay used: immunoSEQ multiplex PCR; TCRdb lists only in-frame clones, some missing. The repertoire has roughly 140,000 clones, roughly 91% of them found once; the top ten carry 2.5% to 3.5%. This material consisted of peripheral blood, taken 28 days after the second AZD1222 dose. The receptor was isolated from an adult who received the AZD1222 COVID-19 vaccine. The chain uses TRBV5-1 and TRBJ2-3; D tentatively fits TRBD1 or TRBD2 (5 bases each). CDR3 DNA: TGCGCCAGCAGCTACGGGACCCGAGAAGATACGCAGTATTTT. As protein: CASSYGTREDTQYF. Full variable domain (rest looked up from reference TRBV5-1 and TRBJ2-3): KAGVTQTPRYLIKTRGQQVTLSCSPISGHRSVSWYQQTPGQGLQFLFEYFSETQRNKGNFPGRFSGRQFSNSRSEMNVSTLELGDSALYLCASSYGTREDTQYFGPGTRLTVL.